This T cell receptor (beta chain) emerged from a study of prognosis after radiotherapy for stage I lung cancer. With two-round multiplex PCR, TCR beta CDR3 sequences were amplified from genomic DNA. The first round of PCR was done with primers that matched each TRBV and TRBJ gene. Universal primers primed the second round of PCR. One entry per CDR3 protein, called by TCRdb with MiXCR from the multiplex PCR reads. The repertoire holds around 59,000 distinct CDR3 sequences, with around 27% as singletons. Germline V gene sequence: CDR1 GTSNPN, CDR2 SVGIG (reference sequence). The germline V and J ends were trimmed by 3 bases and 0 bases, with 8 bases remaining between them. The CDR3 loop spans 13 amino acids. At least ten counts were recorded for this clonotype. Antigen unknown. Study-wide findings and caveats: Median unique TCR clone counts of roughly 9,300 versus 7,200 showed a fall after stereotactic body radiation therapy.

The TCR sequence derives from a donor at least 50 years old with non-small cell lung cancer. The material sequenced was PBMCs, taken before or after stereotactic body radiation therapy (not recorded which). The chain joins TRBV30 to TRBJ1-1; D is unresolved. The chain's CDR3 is CAWRRPLNTEAFF. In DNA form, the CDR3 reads TGTGCCTGGAGGCGACCGTTGAACACTGAAGCTTTCTTT.